This T cell receptor beta chain was retrieved from a study of patients and donors after allogeneic stem cell transplantation. TCRdb recomputed calls from the RT-PCR reads with MiXCR, one row per CDR3 protein. The sample records 900,000 to 1,000,000 distinct CDR3 sequences, over 15% being singletons. What was sequenced was blood, either unsorted or a sorted T cell fraction (not recorded which). The TCR was taken from a human donor who was either an allogeneic HSCT recipient or a stem cell or donor lymphocyte infusion donor (not recorded which). It is not recorded whose cells these are; they may come from a transplant donor.

The CDR3 is CASSGGRKRETQYF. The CDR3 nucleotides are TGCGCCAGCAGCGGGGGACGAAAAAGGGAGACCCAGTACTTC. This sequence joins TRBV5-1 and TRBJ2-5, with D perhaps being TRBD1 or TRBD2 (5 bases each). The CDR3 spans 14 residues. From germline, CDR1 is SGHRS and CDR2 YFSETQ. Trimming cost V 4 bases and J 5 bases, with 15 bases left between them.